These 5 T cell receptor beta chains originate from one sample sequenced in a study of radiotherapy plus CTLA-4 blockade in lung cancer. The repertoire was sequenced with immunoSEQ multiplex PCR; TCRdb's copy has only in-frame clones and lacks some. The data contain about 35,000 clones, 85% of them singletons. The sequenced sample was peripheral blood, obtained from a patient treated with radiotherapy plus ipilimumab. Receptors originate from a human donor with non-small cell lung cancer who had stable disease on radiotherapy plus ipilimumab.

This clone was observed a single time. The CDR3 DNA reads TGTGCCAGCAGCTTAAATATAGCGGGAGGGCAAAATGAGCAGTTCTTC. This codes for CASSLNIAGGQNEQFF. V gene TRBV7-3 combines with J gene TRBJ2-1; TRBD2 agrees at 11 bases. V shed 1 base, J shed 7 bases, and the junction held 6 bases outside the gene matches. CDR1 is SGHTA, CDR2 FQGTGA, per germline. The CDR3 consists of 16 residues.

This clone was seen only once. At one end the junction does not follow the germline gene, possibly because of a read error. The chain uses TRBV7-8 and TRBJ2-3; 9 bases line up with TRBD1. Germline loops: CDR1 SGHVS, CDR2 FQNEAQ. This CDR3 spans 16 amino acids. Here the CDR3 reads CASSLDWDRGTDTQYF. In DNA form, the CDR3 reads TGTGCCAGCAGTTTAGATTGGGACAGGGGCACAGATACGCAGTATTTT.

The chain employs TRBV30 and TRBJ2-6; D remains ambiguous. Germline loops: CDR1 GTSNPN, CDR2 SVGIG (reference sequence). The V and J ends lost 4 bases and 0 bases respectively, with 13 bases between them. The CDR3 runs to 16 residues. CDR3 protein: CAWTARINSGANVLTF. The CDR3 DNA is TGTGCCTGGACAGCTAGAATCAACTCTGGGGCCAACGTCCTGACTTTC.

This clone was observed a single time. The chain employs TRBV7-6 and TRBJ2-1; 14 nucleotides line up with TRBD2. The CDR3 sequence is 16 residues long. Germline assignment: CDR1 SGHVS and CDR2 FNYEAQ. The V and J ends lost 4 bases and 6 bases, in that order; junction bases with no gene match: 5. The CDR3 sequence: CASSSSGLAGVNEQFF. For the CDR3, the DNA is TGTGCCAGCAGCTCTTCGGGACTAGCGGGAGTCAATGAGCAGTTCTTC.

The V gene is TRBV28, the J gene TRBJ1-3; 9 nucleotides match TRBD1. CDR1 is MDHEN and CDR2 is SYDVKM in the germline V gene. The CDR3 sequence is 14 residues long. V was clipped by 2 bases and J by 6 bases; unmatched bases: 2. The CDR3 loop is CASSLTGGQNTIYF. For the CDR3, the DNA is TGTGCCAGCAGTTTAACAGGGGGCCAAAACACCATATATTTT.